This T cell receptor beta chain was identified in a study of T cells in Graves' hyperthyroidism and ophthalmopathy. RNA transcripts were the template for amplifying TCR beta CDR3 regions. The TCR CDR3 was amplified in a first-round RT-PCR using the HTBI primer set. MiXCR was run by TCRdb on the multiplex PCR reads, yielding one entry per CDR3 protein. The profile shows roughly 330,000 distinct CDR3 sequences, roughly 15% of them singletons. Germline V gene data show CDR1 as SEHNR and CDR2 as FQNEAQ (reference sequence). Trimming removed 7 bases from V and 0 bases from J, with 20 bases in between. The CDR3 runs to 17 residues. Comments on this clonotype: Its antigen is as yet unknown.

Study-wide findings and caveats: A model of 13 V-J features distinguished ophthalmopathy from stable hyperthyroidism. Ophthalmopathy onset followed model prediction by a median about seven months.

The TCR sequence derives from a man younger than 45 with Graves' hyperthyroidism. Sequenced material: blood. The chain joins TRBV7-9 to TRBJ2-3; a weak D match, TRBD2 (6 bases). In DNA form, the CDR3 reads TGTGCCAGCACTTCGGGGCTGCTAGCGACTAGCACAGATACGCAGTATTTT. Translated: CASTSGLLATSTDTQYF.